The 13 T cell receptor beta chains listed next were all sequenced from one sample in a study of cytomegalovirus exposure and HLA in healthy donors. In the PCR, 60 Vbeta and 13 Jbeta primers were used. Method: immunoSEQ multiplex PCR; TCRdb's copy keeps in-frame clones and lacks some. This sample has roughly 280,000 clones, with under 80% found just once. Sequences were obtained from PBMCs. These receptors originate from a female donor in good health and CMV-seronegative.

This clone showed up just a few times. The chain uses TRBV28 and TRBJ1-1; D possibly corresponds to TRBD1 (6 bases). The V and J ends lost 3 bases and 1 base respectively, with 18 bases between them. Germline-derived CDR1 and CDR2 are MDHEN and SYDVKM. The CDR3 runs 17 residues. CDR3 bases: TGTGCCAGCAGTTTGTTTCGGGCAGGGGCCTCGAACACTGAAGCTTTCTTT. This sequence encodes CASSLFRAGASNTEAFF.

About this clone itself: Other DNA variants within this sample encode the same CDR3. The V and J genes are TRBV18 and TRBJ1-1; D remains ambiguous. This CDR3 spans 13 amino acids. Per germline, CDR1 KGHSH and CDR2 LQKENI. V was trimmed by 6 bases and J by 2 bases, leaving 10 bases between them. The CDR3 protein is CASSGGRNTEAFF. In DNA form, the CDR3 reads TGTGCCAGCTCTGGCGGTCGAAACACTGAAGCTTTCTTT. The variable domain in full, completed from reference TRBV18 and TRBJ1-1, reads NAGVMQNPRHLVRRRGQEARLRCSPMKGHSHVYWYRQLPEEGLKFMVYLQKENIIDESGMPKERFSAEFPKEGPSILRIQQVVRGDSAAYFCASSGGRNTEAFFGQGTRLTVV.

The chain joins TRBV7-9 to TRBJ1-1; TRBD1 is a possible D gene (5 bases). Trimming took off 5 bases at V and 7 bases at J, with 11 bases between the two ends. The CDR3 extends over 12 amino acids. CDR1 and CDR2 from the germline V gene are SEHNR and FQNEAQ (reference sequence). CDR3 sequence (DNA): TGTGCCAGCAGCCCAATAAGGGGTGAAGCTTTCTTT. Amino acid sequence: CASSPIRGEAFF.

Notes on this clone: Sequence at one end of the junction differs from germline and may be a read error. The chain recombines TRBV7-8 with TRBJ2-1; 8 bases match TRBD2. The CDR3 has 16 residues. CDR1 SGHVS and CDR2 FQNEAQ come from the germline V gene. The CDR3 DNA reads as TGTGCCAACAGCCCTGGGACTAGGCAATCCTACAATGAGCAGTTCTTC. Its protein product is CANSPGTRQSYNEQFF.

This chain links TRBV2 with TRBJ2-6; tentatively, D is TRBD1 (6 bases). The CDR3 contains 15 residues. Trimming removed 5 bases from V and 0 bases from J, with 8 bases in between. Germline CDR1 is SNHLY and CDR2 is FYNNEI. The CDR3 region is CASSSQGSGANVLTF. In DNA form, the CDR3 reads TGTGCCAGCAGTTCACAGGGCTCTGGGGCCAACGTCCTGACTTTC.

The rearrangement links TRBV6-1 to TRBJ1-1; D remains unclear. Germline V lookup: CDR1 MNHNS, CDR2 SASEGT. The V gene lost 2 bases and the J gene lost 10 bases, with 20 bases spanning the gap. The CDR3 is made up of 15 amino acids. The CDR3 protein is CASSEREGTPKAAFF. In DNA, the CDR3 is TGTGCCAGCAGTGAAAGGGAGGGCACCCCTAAAGCAGCTTTCTTT.

This CDR3 is CASSKTGTSGTGELFF. The CDR3 DNA reads as TGTGCCAGCAGCAAGACCGGGACTAGTGGCACCGGGGAGCTGTTTTTT. V usage is TRBV9 and J usage is TRBJ2-2; 8 bases are a match to TRBD2. The germline V gene has CDR1 SGDLS and CDR2 YYNGEE. This CDR3 contains 16 residues. The V and J ends lost 4 bases and 4 bases, in that order; junction bases with no gene match: 9. The entire variable domain, with the rest obtained from reference TRBV9 and TRBJ2-2, is as follows: DSGVTQTPKHLITATGQRVTLRCSPRSGDLSVYWYQQSLDQGLQFLIQYYNGEERAKGNILERFSAQQFPDLHSELNLSSLELGDSALYFCASSKTGTSGTGELFFGEGSRLTVL.

The rearrangement links TRBV7-2 to TRBJ2-1; D possibly corresponds to TRBD2 (6 bases). Trimming shortened V by 5 bases and J by 9 bases, and 14 bases separated the two germline ends. Germline CDR1 SGHTA, CDR2 FQGNSA. CDR3 size: 13 residues. The CDR3, as DNA: TGTGCCAGCAGCCTTGGAGGGCCCTCTGAGCAGTTCTTC. This encodes CASSLGGPSEQFF. The variable domain in full, with the rest retrieved from reference TRBV7-2 and TRBJ2-1, is GAGVSQSPSNKVTEKGKDVELRCDPISGHTALYWYRQSLGQGLEFLIYFQGNSAPDKSGLPSDRFSAERTGGSVSTLTIQRTQQEDSAVYLCASSLGGPSEQFFGPGTRLTVL.

The chain combines TRBV7-8 with TRBJ2-4, with 7 nucleotides matching TRBD1. With V trimmed by 4 bases and J by 2 bases, 8 bases remained unmatched. There are 16 residues in the CDR3. Per the germline V gene, CDR1 is SGHVS and CDR2 is FQNEAQ. The CDR3 spells CASSSQYRGPKNIQYF. In DNA form, the CDR3 reads TGTGCCAGCAGCTCCCAATACAGGGGCCCCAAAAACATTCAGTACTTC.

The CDR3 DNA reads as TGTGCCATCAGCCAGGGGGGCACCGGGGAGCTGTTTTTT. Its protein is CAISQGGTGELFF. This rearrangement joins TRBV10-3 to TRBJ2-2; D possibly corresponds to TRBD1 (7 bases). CDR3 size: 13 residues. The V gene's germline CDR1 is ENHRY and CDR2 SYGVKD. V gave up 6 bases and J gave up 4 bases, with 9 bases separating them.

This sequence joins TRBV12-5 and TRBJ1-3; 8 nucleotides align to TRBD1. The CDR3 contains 16 residues. V lost 1 base and J lost 4; bases outside the gene matches: 6. Germline values: CDR1 LGHNT, CDR2 FRNRAP. This CDR3 reads CASGLGQGASGNTIYF. The CDR3 bases are TGTGCTAGTGGTTTGGGCCAGGGGGCTTCAGGAAACACCATATATTTT.

The chain joins TRBV11-1 to TRBJ2-1, with a tentative D call TRBD1 (6 bases). The CDR3 is 17 amino acids. Germline V gives CDR1 SGHAT, CDR2 FQDESV (reference sequence). V was cut by 2 bases and J by 0 bases, with 14 bases left in between. Here the CDR3 DNA reads TGTGCCAGCAGCTTACTTGACAGGTTTAACTCCTACAATGAGCAGTTCTTC. Protein product: CASSLLDRFNSYNEQFF. The entire variable domain, with the rest obtained from reference TRBV11-1 and TRBJ2-1, is as follows: EAEVAQSPRYKITEKSQAVAFWCDPISGHATLYWYRQILGQGPELLVQFQDESVVDDSQLPKDRFSAERLKGVDSTLKIQPAELGDSAMYLCASSLLDRFNSYNEQFFGPGTRLTVL.

This sequence joins TRBV7-8 and TRBJ2-3, with D possibly being TRBD2 (5 bases). Germline values: CDR1 SGHVS, CDR2 FQNEAQ. This CDR3 has 14 residues. Trimming shortened V by 6 bases and J by 2 bases, and 12 bases separated the two germline ends. This chain's CDR3 is CASRVEVVTDTQYF. Written as DNA, the CDR3 is TGTGCCAGCAGGGTGGAGGTCGTCACAGATACGCAGTATTTT.